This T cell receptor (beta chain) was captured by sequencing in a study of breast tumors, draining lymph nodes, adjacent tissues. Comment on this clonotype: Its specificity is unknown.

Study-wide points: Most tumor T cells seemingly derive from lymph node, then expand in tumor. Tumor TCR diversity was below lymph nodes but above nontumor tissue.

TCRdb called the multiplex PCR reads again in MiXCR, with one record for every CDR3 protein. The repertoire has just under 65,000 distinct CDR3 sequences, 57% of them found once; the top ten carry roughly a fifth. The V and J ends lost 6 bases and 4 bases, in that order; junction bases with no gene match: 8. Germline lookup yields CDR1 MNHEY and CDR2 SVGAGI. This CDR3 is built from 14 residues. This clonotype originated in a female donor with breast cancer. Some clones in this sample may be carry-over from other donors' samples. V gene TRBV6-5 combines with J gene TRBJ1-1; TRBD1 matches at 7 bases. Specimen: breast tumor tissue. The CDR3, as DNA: TGTGCCAGCAGGACAGGGAAGGTGGCCACTGAAGCTTTCTTT. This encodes CASRTGKVATEAFF.